This TCR beta chain derives from a study of radiation and T cells in renal cell carcinoma. Treatment meaning: 15 Gy SBRT to primary tumor, nephrectomy 4 weeks later. Nephrectomy followed 15 Gy stereotactic body radiation by 4 weeks. This renal cell carcinoma was of the clear cell type. Whole-study results and caveats: Dominant CDR3 motifs were more common in irradiated tumors than controls.

The protocol was immunoSEQ multiplex PCR, while the TCRdb copy is restricted to in-frame clones and leaves out a portion. Altogether about 9,200 clones are present, less than 75% being singletons, with the ten largest covering approximately 21%. About this clone itself: Antigen unknown.

Germline-derived CDR1 and CDR2 are SNHLY and FYNNEI. V trimming: 4 bases; J trimming: 0 bases; junction bases outside the gene matches: 6. The CDR3 loop spans 15 amino acids. The TCR comes from a man in his sixties with renal cell carcinoma. The genes are TRBV2 and TRBJ2-7, with TRBD1 matching over 7 bases. This specimen consisted of tumor tissue, obtained from a patient whose treatment included radiotherapy and nephrectomy. CDR3 region: CASSGGQAFSYEQYF. CDR3 bases: TGTGCCAGCAGTGGCGGACAGGCGTTCTCCTACGAGCAGTACTTC. Using reference TRBV2 and TRBJ2-7 for the parts outside the CDR3, the full variable domain is EPEVTQTPSHQVTQMGQEVILRCVPISNHLYFYWYRQILGQKVEFLVSFYNNEISEKSEIFDDQFSVERPDGSNFTLKIRSTKLEDSAMYFCASSGGQAFSYEQYFGPGTRLTVT.